A selection of T cell receptor beta chains follows, all from one sample in a study of post-analysis software for immune sequencing data. MiXCR was run by TCRdb on the PCR reads, yielding one entry per CDR3 protein. The sample consists of roughly 600,000 distinct CDR3 sequences, 44% of them appearing once. Sequencing was performed on blood. The receptors derive from a girl between 10 and 17 years old with multiple sclerosis. CDR3s include the opening cysteine and the closing phenylalanine or tryptophan. A D gene is named only where the DNA matches it firmly. Clone sizes are given selectively: once, few, many, or a class where the clone is expanded.

>NA|TRBJ1-2|NA|TRBV5-1
TGCGCCAGCAGCTTGGCAGCGGCGAAAGGGTATGGCTACACCTTC
CASSLAAAKGYGYTF
>NA|TRBJ2-3|NA|TRBV5-1
TGCGCCAGCAGCTTGAAAGGGGGGAGCACAGATACGCAGTATTTT
CASSLKGGSTDTQYF
>NA|TRBJ1-2|NA|TRBV4-1
TGCGCCAGCAGCCAAGACAGGGACGGCTATGACTACACCTTC
CASSQDRDGYDYTF
>NA|TRBJ2-5|NA|TRBV29-1
TGCAGCGCGACGAGGGTGGAGACCCAGTACTTC
CSATRVETQYF
>NA|TRBJ2-1|few|TRBV27
TGTGCCAGCAGTTTTGGGGCGGAGAGGGGGCAGTTCTTC
CASSFGAERGQFF
>TRBD2|TRBJ2-2|NA|TRBV6-5
TGTGCCAGCAGTTACACAGGACTAGAAAACACCGGGGAGCTGTTTTTT
CASSYTGLENTGELFF
>TRBD2|TRBJ2-7|NA|TRBV29-1
TGCAGCGTTGCTAGCGGGAGGGCCCTTTCAAGCGAGCAGTACTTC
CSVASGRALSSEQYF
>NA|TRBJ2-7|NA|TRBV3-1
TGTGCCAGCAGCCAAGATAGGTACTGGCATGAGCAGTACTTC
CASSQDRYWHEQYF
>TRBD1|TRBJ1-5|once|TRBV5-1
TGCGCCAGCAGCTTCGGACAGGGAGGACCCCAGCATTTT
CASSFGQGGPQHF
>NA|TRBJ1-5|NA|TRBV12-3/TRBV12-4
TGTGCCAGCAGCCCCAGACAGGCTTTTAATCAGCCCCAGCATTTT
CASSPRQAFNQPQHF